These 26 T cell receptor beta chains came from one sample sequenced in a study of OX40 agonist ivuxolimab in advanced cancers. The library came from the immunoSEQ multiplex PCR assay. TCRdb took over this immuneACCESS table, retaining in-frame rearrangements with V and J assigned. Such tables are incomplete; in checked studies, under half of the missing clones stem from an unresolved V gene, and the remainder is unexplained. In this sample the table shows some 62,000 clones, 79% of which occur a single time. Roughly a tenth of the sample comes from the top ten. The sample in question was CD4+ or CD8+ T cells sorted from blood, obtained in a trial of the OX40 agonist ivuxolimab. These receptors were taken from an adult with an advanced solid tumor such as melanoma, head and neck, liver or kidney cancer.

The V call is TRBV27, the J call TRBJ1-1; D is possibly TRBD1 (6 bases). This CDR3 region has 15 residues. V was pared by 6 bases and J by 1 base, with 15 bases between. CDR1 is MNHEY and CDR2 is SMNVEV in the germline V gene (reference sequence). DNA of the CDR3: TGTGCCAGCAGACCTTGGTCAGGGGAGAACACTGAAGCTTTCTTT. Its translation: CASRPWSGENTEAFF.

The genes are TRBV11-2 and TRBJ2-1; no firm D call. Deletions cut 2 bases from V and 2 bases from J, with 10 bases between. This CDR3 region has 15 residues. The V gene's germline CDR1 is SGHAT and CDR2 FQNNGV. CDR3 in amino acids: CASSLTGSPYNEQFF. The CDR3 nucleotides read TGTGCCAGCAGCTTAACTGGATCCCCCTACAATGAGCAGTTCTTC.

This chain connects TRBV27 to TRBJ1-1; no clear D. CDR3 length: 14 residues. CDR1 is MNHEY, CDR2 SMNVEV, per germline (reference sequence). Trimming took off 1 base at V and 1 base at J, with 7 bases between the two ends. CDR3 sequence reads: CASSLFPGNTEAFF. The DNA of the CDR3 is TGTGCCAGCAGTTTATTTCCCGGGAACACTGAAGCTTTCTTT.

This chain links TRBV7-9 with TRBJ2-5; D is undetermined. The J call may be incorrect, as the DNA end agrees better with TRBJ2-7. Germline V lookup: CDR1 SEHNR, CDR2 FQNEAQ (reference sequence). This CDR3 has 15 residues. CDR3 bases: TGTGCCAGCAGCTTTGGATGGTCTAACTCCTACGAGCAGTACTTC. Translating it yields CASSFGWSNSYEQYF.

The chain recombines TRBV7-3 with TRBJ2-3, with 9 nucleotides matching TRBD2. The V gene's germline CDR1 is SGHTA and CDR2 FQGTGA. CDR3 length: 18 residues. The J segment lost 1 base and the V segment lost 5 bases, leaving 13 bases of the junction unmatched. CDR3 nucleotide sequence: TGTGCCAGCAGCCTAAACCCGGGACTAGCAACGGGCACAGATACGCAGTATTTT. This encodes CASSLNPGLATGTDTQYF.

This chain connects TRBV6-5 to TRBJ1-5; D is unresolved. CDR1 is MNHEY, CDR2 SVGAGI, per germline. The CDR3 has 13 residues. Trimming cost V 5 bases and J 4 bases, with 9 bases left between them. CDR3 sequence: CASSEEGNQPQHF. CDR3 coding DNA: TGTGCCAGCAGTGAAGAGGGTAATCAGCCCCAGCATTTT.

The rearrangement uses TRBV2 and TRBJ1-5; D remains ambiguous. This CDR3 region has 16 residues. Deletions cut 1 base from V and 7 bases from J, with 17 bases between. Germline V gene sequence: CDR1 SNHLY, CDR2 FYNNEI. The CDR3 DNA sequence: TGTGCCAGCAGTGAAGGGTTGGGAGGGAAGGGCCAGCCCCAGCATTTT. Protein sequence: CASSEGLGGKGQPQHF.

DNA for the CDR3: TGTGCCAGCTATGAGGGAACCTACAATGAGCAGTTCTTC. Its translation: CASYEGTYNEQFF. The chain links TRBV28 to TRBJ2-1, with D possibly being TRBD2 (5 bases). The V and J ends lost 8 bases and 2 bases respectively, with 10 bases between them. In germline, CDR1 is MDHEN, CDR2 SYDVKM. The CDR3 is 13 residues long.

The table lists this clone with a count of one. The chain is built from TRBV27 and TRBJ1-1; D is unclear. The CDR3 has 13 residues. V was clipped by 2 bases and J by 0 bases, with 4 bases between them. In germline, CDR1 is MNHEY, CDR2 SMNVEV (reference sequence). The chain's CDR3 is CASSLGLNTEAFF. Here the CDR3 DNA reads TGTGCCAGCAGTTTAGGTCTGAACACTGAAGCTTTCTTT.

The chain recombines TRBV2 with TRBJ2-7, with 7 bases matching TRBD1. This CDR3 contains 14 residues. The J segment lost 3 bases and the V segment lost 7 bases, leaving 9 bases of the junction unmatched. Germline CDR1 SNHLY, CDR2 FYNNEI. The CDR3 coding sequence is TGTGCCAGCAAACCTTACAGGGGTGGCTACGAGCAGTACTTC. It is translated as CASKPYRGGYEQYF.

The chain couples TRBV7-2 to TRBJ2-5, with a possible D match to TRBD1 (5 bases). Trimming shortened V by 1 base and J by 5 bases, and 11 bases separated the two germline ends. Germline-derived CDR1 and CDR2 are SGHTA and FQGNSA. The CDR3 runs 14 residues. The CDR3 loop reads CASSLGGASETQYF. The CDR3 region has the DNA TGTGCCAGCAGCTTAGGGGGCGCCTCTGAGACCCAGTACTTC.

This clone was detected a few times. The rearrangement uses TRBV19 and TRBJ2-7, with 11 bases fitting TRBD2. Germline trimming cut 6 bases from V and 2 bases from J; bases unmatched to any gene: 6. The CDR3 totals 15 residues. Per the germline V gene, CDR1 is LNHDA and CDR2 is SQIVND (reference sequence). CDR3 sequence: CASSPTSGAPYEQYF. The CDR3 nucleotides read TGTGCCAGTAGCCCGACTAGCGGGGCACCCTACGAGCAGTACTTC.

This chain's CDR3 is CATSRDLVGGVRETQYF. The CDR3 DNA sequence: TGTGCCACCAGCAGAGATCTGGTGGGCGGGGTACGAGAGACCCAGTACTTC. The chain joins TRBV15 to TRBJ2-5, with a tentative D call TRBD2 (6 bases). V was pared by 0 bases and J by 4 bases, with 18 bases between. Per germline, CDR1 LNHNV and CDR2 YYDKDF (reference sequence). This CDR3 comprises 17 residues. Together with reference TRBV15 and TRBJ2-5, the CDR3 gives the full variable domain: DAMVIQNPRYQVTQFGKPVTLSCSQTLNHNVMYWYQQKSSQAPKLLFHYYDKDFNNEADTPDNFQSRRPNTSFCFLDIRSPGLGDTAMYLCATSRDLVGGVRETQYFGPGTRLLVL.

The chain couples TRBV5-1 to TRBJ1-2, with a possible D match to TRBD1 (5 bases). Trimming pared 0 bases from V and 4 bases from J, leaving 19 bases between. Germline assignment: CDR1 SGHRS and CDR2 YFSETQ. The length of the CDR3 is 17 residues. The CDR3: CASSLGVPDRSGYGYTF. CDR3 nucleotides: TGCGCCAGCAGCTTGGGTGTCCCCGACAGAAGTGGCTATGGCTACACCTTC.

The V and J genes are TRBV18 and TRBJ1-5, with TRBD1 matching 9 bases. Germline V CDR1 and CDR2: KGHSH, LQKENI. Trimming took 3 bases from V and 0 from J; bases not matched to a gene: 3. The CDR3 is 16 amino acids. The CDR3 nucleotides read TGTGCCAGCTCACCGGGGACAGGGAATAGCAATCAGCCCCAGCATTTT. It translates to CASSPGTGNSNQPQHF. Filled out from reference TRBV18 and TRBJ1-5, the complete variable domain reads NAGVMQNPRHLVRRRGQEARLRCSPMKGHSHVYWYRQLPEEGLKFMVYLQKENIIDESGMPKERFSAEFPKEGPSILRIQQVVRGDSAAYFCASSPGTGNSNQPQHFGDGTRLSIL.

The rearrangement uses TRBV15 and TRBJ2-5; D tentatively fits TRBD1 or TRBD2 (5 bases each). Deletions cut 4 bases from V and 5 bases from J, with 17 bases between. There are 15 residues in the CDR3. In germline, CDR1 is LNHNV, CDR2 YYDKDF (reference sequence). In DNA, the CDR3 is TGTGCCACCAGCACAGCTGGGTGGGGGTCTGAGACCCAGTACTTC. Protein sequence: CATSTAGWGSETQYF.

The gene calls are TRBV11-2 and TRBJ2-2; 7 positions match TRBD1. Trimming took 5 bases from V and 4 from J; bases not matched to a gene: 4. CDR1 and CDR2 from the germline V gene are SGHAT and FQNNGV. The CDR3 runs 14 residues. The CDR3 nucleotides are TGTGCCAGCAGCCTGACAGGGTCCACCGGGGAGCTGTTTTTT. Its protein product is CASSLTGSTGELFF.

With regard to this clone: Other DNA sequences in this sample translate to the same CDR3. The chain carries TRBV7-9 and TRBJ2-5, with a weak D call TRBD1 (6 bases). CDR1 is SEHNR and CDR2 is FQNEAQ in the germline V gene (reference sequence). The CDR3 totals 15 residues. V lost 5 bases to trimming and J lost 0 bases, with 13 bases between them. CDR3 residues: CASSQGPPDQETQYF. The CDR3 region has the DNA TGTGCCAGCAGCCAGGGGCCACCGGACCAAGAGACCCAGTACTTC.

This chain uses TRBV7-6 with TRBJ2-2; 8 nucleotides align to TRBD1. The CDR3 length is 16 residues. V shed 0 bases and J 6 bases; nucleotides not matched to a gene: 6. The germline V gene encodes CDR1 SGHVS and CDR2 FNYEAQ. CDR3 loop: CASSLAPTGGSGELFF. The CDR3 DNA reads TGTGCCAGCAGCTTAGCTCCAACAGGGGGGTCCGGGGAGCTGTTTTTT.

The sample holds one count of this clone. The chain couples TRBV21-1 to TRBJ2-2; the table's D gene call, TRBD1, was not cross checked with the DNA. TRBV21-1 is noted as a pseudogene. There are 15 residues in the CDR3. The CDR3 nucleotides are TGTGCCAGCGGTCGGGCCAGGGGCCATAGTGGGGAGCTGTTTTTT. Amino acids: CASGRARGHSGELFF.

The CDR3 here is CASSQVTATDTQYF. The CDR3 DNA is TGCGCCAGCAGCCAAGTGACAGCCACAGATACGCAGTATTTT. The chain couples TRBV4-1 to TRBJ2-3, with a weak D call TRBD1 (5 bases). From germline, CDR1 is MGHRA and CDR2 YSYEKL. The ends were cut back, 1 base at V and 2 bases at J, with 7 bases in the middle. CDR3 length: 14 residues.

The rearrangement joins TRBV9 to TRBJ2-2; D unclear. Germline V gives CDR1 SGDLS, CDR2 YYNGEE. V was clipped by 3 bases and J by 1 base, with 4 bases between them. CDR3 size: 13 residues. CDR3 sequence reads: CASSEGNTGELFF. The CDR3 nucleotides read TGTGCCAGCAGCGAAGGGAACACCGGGGAGCTGTTTTTT.

The CDR3 coding sequence is TGCGCCAGCAGCCCCCCCGGCAAGCGGGAGACCCAGTACTTC. Protein sequence: CASSPPGKRETQYF. V usage is TRBV4-3 and J usage is TRBJ2-5; tentatively, D is TRBD2 (5 bases). Trimming pared 4 bases from V and 5 bases from J, leaving 14 bases between. Germline loops: CDR1 LGHNA, CDR2 YSLEER. CDR3 length: 14 amino acids.

V and J are TRBV5-1 and TRBJ1-1; D call uncertain. CDR3 length: 14 amino acids. CDR1 and CDR2 (germline): SGHRS, YFSETQ. Trimming shortened V by 5 bases and J by 0 bases, and 11 bases separated the two germline ends. CDR3 coding DNA: TGCGCCAGCAGTCCCGTTGACATGAACACTGAAGCTTTCTTT. It codes for CASSPVDMNTEAFF.

This chain joins TRBV27 and TRBJ2-3; no clear D. Germline assignment: CDR1 MNHEY and CDR2 SMNVEV (reference sequence). This CDR3 has 14 amino acids. V lost 4 bases, J lost 2 bases, and 10 bases lay in between. The CDR3 is CASSSLQATDTQYF. The CDR3 DNA is TGTGCCAGCAGTTCCCTCCAAGCCACAGATACGCAGTATTTT.

The chain joins TRBV27 to TRBJ1-4, with a weak D call TRBD1 (5 bases). V was clipped by 6 bases and J by 3 bases, with 11 bases between them. CDR3 length: 14 residues. From germline, CDR1 is MNHEY and CDR2 SMNVEV (reference sequence). CDR3 loop: CASSRAGANEKLFF. The CDR3 DNA reads as TGTGCCAGCAGCAGGGCTGGGGCTAATGAAAAACTGTTTTTT.